This is a list of T cell receptor beta chains from one sample in a study of cytomegalovirus exposure and HLA in healthy donors. Generated by immunoSEQ multiplex PCR, the TCRdb table keeps only in-frame clones and is missing some. Of around 60,000 clones in the sample, about 94% were seen once. Material: PBMCs. The origin of the receptors is a young man in good health and CMV-seropositive. Each CDR3 is given with its conserved first and last residue. The order of the fields is CDR3 DNA, CDR3 protein, J gene, D gene, V gene, clone size, CDR3 length. A D gene is named only where the DNA matches it firmly. Not every row has a clone size; where given, it reads once, few, many or a size class.

TGTGCCAGCAGCTCCGTAGGGGGCAATGAGCAGTTCTTC | CASSSVGGNEQFF | TRBJ2-1 | - | TRBV5-6 | - | 13
TGTGCCAGCAGTTTAAGACTAGCGGGGGTTAGCACAGATACGCAGTATTTT | CASSLRLAGVSTDTQYF | TRBJ2-3 | TRBD2 | TRBV28 | - | 17
TGTGCCAGCACGGCGGGAGACTACGAGCAGTACTTC | CASTAGDYEQYF | TRBJ2-7 | TRBD2 | TRBV6-6 | - | 12
TGCAGCGGCGGGAACACTGAAGCTTTCTTT | CSGGNTEAFF | TRBJ1-1 | - | TRBV29-1 | - | 10
TGTGCCAGCAGCGCACAGGGGGGTGAAAAACTGTTTTTT | CASSAQGGEKLFF | TRBJ1-4 | TRBD1 | TRBV5-4 | - | 13
TGTGCCAGTAGTATATTGGGGCCCACTTATAGCAATCAGCCCCAGCATTTT | CASSILGPTYSNQPQHF | TRBJ1-5 | - | TRBV19 | - | 17
TGTGCCAGTAGTGAGGCACGCTCCTACGAGCAGTACTTC | CASSEARSYEQYF | TRBJ2-7 | - | TRBV19 | few | 13
TGTGCCAGCAGTGTCGGGACAGGGACCTACGAGCAGTACTTC | CASSVGTGTYEQYF | TRBJ2-7 | TRBD1 | TRBV6-6 | - | 14
TGCGCCAGCAGTCAATCAGGGACTCGGGTATCGGACCAGGTGGCAAACTATGGCTACACCTTC | CASSQSGTRVSDQVANYGYTF | TRBJ1-2 | - | TRBV23-1 | - | 21
TGTGCCAGTAGAGTTTTAACCGGGACAGGCGTATATGGCTACACCTTC | CASRVLTGTGVYGYTF | TRBJ1-2 | TRBD1 | TRBV19 | - | 16
TGTGCCAGCAGCTTGACTAGCGGGAGTACAGATACGCAGTATTTT | CASSLTSGSTDTQYF | TRBJ2-3 | TRBD2 | TRBV7-8 | - | 15
TGTGCCATCAGTGAGTCGCAGATGACTAACACTGAAGCTTTCTTT | CAISESQMTNTEAFF | TRBJ1-1 | - | TRBV10-3 | - | 15
TGTGCCAGCAGTTTTCGCACCAGTCTTAGCACAGATACGCAGTATTTT | CASSFRTSLSTDTQYF | TRBJ2-3 | - | TRBV27 | - | 16
TGTGCCAGCAGTGCACAGTACACTGAAGCTTTCTTT | CASSAQYTEAFF | TRBJ1-1 | - | TRBV2 | - | 12
TGTGCCAGCAGTGAACTGCAGGAGAACACTGAAGCTTTCTTT | CASSELQENTEAFF | TRBJ1-1 | - | TRBV6-1 | - | 14